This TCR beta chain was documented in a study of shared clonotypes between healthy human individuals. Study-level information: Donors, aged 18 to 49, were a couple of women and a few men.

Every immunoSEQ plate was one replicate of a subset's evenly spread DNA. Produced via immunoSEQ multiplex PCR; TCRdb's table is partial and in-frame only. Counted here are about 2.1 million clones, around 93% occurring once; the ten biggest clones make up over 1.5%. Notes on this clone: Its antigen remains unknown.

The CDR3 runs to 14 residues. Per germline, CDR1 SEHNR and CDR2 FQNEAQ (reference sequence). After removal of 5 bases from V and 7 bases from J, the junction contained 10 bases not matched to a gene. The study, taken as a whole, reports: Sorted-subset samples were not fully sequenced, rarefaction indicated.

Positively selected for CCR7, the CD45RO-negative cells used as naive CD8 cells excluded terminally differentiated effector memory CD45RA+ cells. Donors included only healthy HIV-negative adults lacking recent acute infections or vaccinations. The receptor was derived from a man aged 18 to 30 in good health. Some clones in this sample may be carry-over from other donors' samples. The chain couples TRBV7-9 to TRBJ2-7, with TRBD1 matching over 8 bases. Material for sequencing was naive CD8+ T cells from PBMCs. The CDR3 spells CASSKPRGPGEQYF. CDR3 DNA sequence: TGTGCCAGCAGCAAGCCCAGGGGGCCGGGTGAGCAGTACTTC.